This T cell receptor beta chain is from a study of identical twins. General study findings and limits: Invariant T cells like MAIT and iNKT could partly confound the zero-insertion analyses.

A universal primer site came from template switching; cDNA carried unique molecular identifiers. TCRdb called the 5' RACE reads again in MiXCR, with one record for every CDR3 protein. Of 400,000 to 500,000 distinct CDR3 sequences listed, less than 20% are singletons. This clonotype showed up just a few times. Antigen specificity is unknown. The CDR3 length is 13 residues. Trimming cost V 6 bases and J 0 bases; bases outside gene matches: 4. The germline V gene encodes CDR1 DFQATT and CDR2 SNEGSKA (reference sequence). The gene calls are TRBV20-1 and TRBJ2-7; 8 bases agree with TRBD1. The TCR originated in a man aged 50 to 60 in good health. The specimen sequenced was naive T cells sorted from blood. In DNA form, the CDR3 reads TGCAGTGCCGCCGGACAGGGCTCCTACGAGCAGTACTTC. Amino acids: CSAAGQGSYEQYF.